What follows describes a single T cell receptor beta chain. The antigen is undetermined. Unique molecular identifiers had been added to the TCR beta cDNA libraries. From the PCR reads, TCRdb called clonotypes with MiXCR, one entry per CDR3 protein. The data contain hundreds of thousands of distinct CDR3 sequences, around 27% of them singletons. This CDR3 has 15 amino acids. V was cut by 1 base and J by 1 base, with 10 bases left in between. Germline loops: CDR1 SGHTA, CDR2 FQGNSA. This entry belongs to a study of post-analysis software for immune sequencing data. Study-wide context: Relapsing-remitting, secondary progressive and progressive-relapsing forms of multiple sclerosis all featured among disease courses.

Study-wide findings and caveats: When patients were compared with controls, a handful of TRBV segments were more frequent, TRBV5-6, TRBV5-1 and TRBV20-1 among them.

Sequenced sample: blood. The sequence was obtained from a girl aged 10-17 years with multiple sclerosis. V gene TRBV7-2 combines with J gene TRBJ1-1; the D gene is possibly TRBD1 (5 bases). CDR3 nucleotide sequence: TGTGCCAGCAGCTTAGGGGGGGACTCGAACACTGAAGCTTTCTTT. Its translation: CASSLGGDSNTEAFF.